A single sample is the source of the 6 T cell receptor beta chains below, sequenced in a study of CD8 T cells in ankylosing spondylitis. TCRdb passed the 5' RACE reads through MiXCR, listing each CDR3 protein once. The sample shows approximately 46,000 distinct CDR3 sequences, 8% to 13% of them seen only once. Sequencing was done on a sample of blood, either unsorted or a sorted T cell fraction (not recorded which). Every receptor here comes from a male donor with ankylosing spondylitis or in good health (not recorded which).

This clonotype was seen ten or more times. The CDR3 loop is CASSLWGDRAINTQYF. For the CDR3, the DNA is TGTGCCAGCAGTTTATGGGGGGACAGGGCCATCAATACGCAGTATTTT. The rearrangement joins TRBV27 to TRBJ2-3; 9 bases are shared with TRBD1. The CDR3 sequence is 16 residues long. CDR1 and CDR2 from the germline V gene are MNHEY and SMNVEV (reference sequence). Unmatched junction bases numbered 9, after V lost 1 base and J lost 7 bases.

This clonotype occurred many times. This sequence joins TRBV12-3 or TRBV12-4 and TRBJ2-3; the D gene could be TRBD1 or TRBD2 (5 bases each). The V gene lost 3 bases and the J gene lost 4 bases, with 14 bases spanning the gap. This CDR3 spans 15 amino acids. The CDR3 DNA reads as TGTGCCAGCAGTTTCGCCGGGACCACAGCAGATACGCAGTATTTT. Translating it yields CASSFAGTTADTQYF.

The table lists this clonotype with a few counts. The rearrangement uses TRBV11-2 and TRBJ2-1; D is tentatively TRBD1 or TRBD2 (6 bases each). V was trimmed by 0 bases and J by 0 bases, leaving 12 bases between them. CDR3 length: 17 residues. Germline V gene sequence: CDR1 SGHAT, CDR2 FQNNGV. CDR3 sequence: CASSLDLRGVSYNEQFF. DNA of the CDR3: TGTGCCAGCAGCTTAGATCTGAGGGGGGTCTCCTACAATGAGCAGTTCTTC.

Many counts were recorded for this clonotype. CDR3 amino acids: CSVNRGEPETQYF. In nucleotides, the CDR3 is TGCAGCGTCAACCGCGGGGAACCTGAGACCCAGTACTTC. This rearrangement joins TRBV29-1 to TRBJ2-5, with a tentative D call TRBD2 (6 bases). V was trimmed by 6 bases and J by 5 bases, leaving 16 bases between them. The V gene's germline CDR1 is SQVTM and CDR2 ANQGSEA. The CDR3 has 13 residues.

This clonotype was seen a few times. The rearrangement links TRBV5-1 to TRBJ2-7, with D perhaps matching TRBD1 (5 bases). The CDR3 length is 16 residues. V lost 4 bases, J lost 0 bases, and 17 bases lay in between. CDR1 SGHRS and CDR2 YFSETQ come from the germline V gene. This CDR3 is CASSHVSREYSYEQYF. As DNA, the CDR3 is TGCGCCAGCAGCCACGTTAGCAGGGAATACTCCTACGAGCAGTACTTC. Complete variable domain (other parts from reference TRBV5-1 and TRBJ2-7): KAGVTQTPRYLIKTRGQQVTLSCSPISGHRSVSWYQQTPGQGLQFLFEYFSETQRNKGNFPGRFSGRQFSNSRSEMNVSTLELGDSALYLCASSHVSREYSYEQYFGPGTRLTVT.

This clonotype was seen many times. The chain joins TRBV5-1 to TRBJ2-1; D unclear. Germline V CDR1 and CDR2: SGHRS, YFSETQ. Trimming took off 0 bases at V and 5 bases at J, with 6 bases between the two ends. This CDR3 has 13 residues. In DNA, the CDR3 is TGCGCCAGCAGCTTGGCCCGCGACAATGAGCAGTTCTTC. Translating it yields CASSLARDNEQFF.